Listed below are T cell receptor beta chains from one sample, sequenced in a study of T cell responses to AZD1222 COVID-19 vaccine. The data were produced by immunoSEQ multiplex PCR, yet TCRdb's version contains in-frame clones alone and is incomplete. The table includes about 86,000 clones, around nine tenths detected once. This specimen consisted of peripheral blood, obtained 28 days after the second AZD1222 dose. The receptor set was obtained from an adult who received the AZD1222 COVID-19 vaccine. The CDR3 runs from the conserved cysteine through the conserved F or W. The D gene is left open where the match is weak. Not every row has a clone size; where given, it reads once, few, many or a size class.

j_gene,d_gene,abundance,v_gene,CDR3nt,CDR3aa
TRBJ1-2,-,once,TRBV21-1,TGTACCCCGCGAGGCTACACCTTC,CTPRGYTF
TRBJ2-3,TRBD2,-,TRBV7-2,TGTGCCAGCAGCTCGCTACTAGCGGACCCTGGGGATACGCAGTATTTT,CASSSLLADPGDTQYF
TRBJ1-1,-,-,TRBV19,TGTGCCAGTAGGGTGGCGGACAGCTTGAACACTGAAGCTTTCTTT,CASRVADSLNTEAFF
TRBJ2-3,TRBD2,-,TRBV7-3,TGTGCCAGCAGCTCTAGCGGGGGTGGAGATACGCAGTATTTT,CASSSSGGGDTQYF
TRBJ2-3,-,-,TRBV7-6,TGTGGCGGCAGGGTACCAGATACGCAGTATTTT,CGGRVPDTQYF
TRBJ2-2,-,-,TRBV7-6,TGTGCCAGCAGCTTAGCGCAGGGGGGGATGGCCGGGGAGCTGTTTTTT,CASSLAQGGMAGELFF
TRBJ2-3,-,-,TRBV7-3,TGTGCCAGCAGCTTAATGTTGGGGCAGGGCACAGATACGCAGTATTTT,CASSLMLGQGTDTQYF
TRBJ1-1,-,few,TRBV18,TGTGCCAGCTCACCACTGGGCAGGGGATCAGGTATGAACACTGAAGCTTTCTTT,CASSPLGRGSGMNTEAFF
TRBJ2-5,-,-,TRBV3-1/TRBV3-2,TGTGCCAGCACCACCGGGCGCCGTCAAGAGACCCAGTACTTC,CASTTGRRQETQYF
TRBJ2-7,-,-,TRBV7-9,TGTGCCAGCAGCTTAGTAGGTATCCGGGACCAGCTTTTTGACGAGCAGTACTTC,CASSLVGIRDQLFDEQYF